This TCR beta chain was sequenced in a study of OX40 agonist ivuxolimab in advanced cancers. Overall study: Partial responses occurred in three patients (one hepatocellular carcinoma, two cutaneous melanoma).

The germline V gene encodes CDR1 SGHTS and CDR2 YDEGEE. This CDR3 is built from 17 residues. V lost 1 base, J lost 0 bases, and 6 bases stayed unmatched. The assay was immunoSEQ multiplex PCR, and TCRdb's table has in-frame clones only and misses some. The table records 61,000 or so clones, over 75% of them present only once. Researchers took blood at baseline, on cycle 4 day 1, and on cycle 7 day 1. The clonotype originates from an adult with an advanced solid tumor such as melanoma, head and neck, liver or kidney cancer. Sequenced material: CD4+ or CD8+ T cells sorted from blood, taken in a trial of the OX40 agonist ivuxolimab. V is TRBV5-8 and J is TRBJ2-7, with TRBD2 matching over 11 bases. CDR3 sequence (DNA): TGTGCCAGCAGCTTGCATCTAGCGGGGGGCTACTCCTACGAGCAGTACTTC. Translated, it gives CASSLHLAGGYSYEQYF.